These 31 T cell receptor beta chains were all obtained from the same sample, sequenced in a study of T cell responses to AZD1222 COVID-19 vaccine (dated by TCRdb to about 2021). Receptors were amplified or captured by the immunoSEQ multiplex PCR assay. TCRdb re-hosts the immuneACCESS table, in-frame sequences only. Its copies lack some clones; in the studies checked, an unresolved V gene accounts for under half of them, and the cause for the rest is not known. Here the sample has 150,000 or so clones; less than 95% occur a single time. The ten largest clones represent less than 1.6% of the sample. The label giving this sample's time point can be read as: baseline before first vaccination. The sequenced sample was peripheral blood, obtained on day 0 of AZD1222 vaccination. All receptors come from an adult in good health.

The V and J genes are TRBV18 and TRBJ1-5; a possible D gene is TRBD1 (6 bases). The V gene lost 1 base and the J gene lost 4 bases, with 8 bases spanning the gap. Germline CDR1 KGHSH, CDR2 LQKENI. This CDR3 has 14 residues. CDR3 protein: CASSPQGGNQPQHF. The CDR3 DNA follows: TGTGCCAGCTCACCACAGGGGGGAAATCAGCCCCAGCATTTT.

The genes are TRBV6-5 and TRBJ1-3; D may be TRBD1 (5 bases). The CDR3 runs 15 residues. The germline CDR1 and CDR2 sequences are MNHEY and SVGAGI. V lost 4 bases and J lost 4, with 14 bases in between. As DNA, the CDR3 is TGTGCCAGCAGTTTCCGCCCGAGGGACGGAAACACCATATATTTT. This encodes CASSFRPRDGNTIYF.

The chain links TRBV7-2 to TRBJ2-5; D perhaps matches TRBD1 (5 bases). Per the germline V gene, CDR1 is SGHTA and CDR2 is FQGNSA. The CDR3 runs to 14 residues. The V end lost 5 bases, the J end lost 2 bases, and 12 bases lay between the germline ends. This CDR3 is CASSPRQKQETQYF. In DNA, the CDR3 is TGTGCCAGCAGCCCTAGACAGAAACAAGAGACCCAGTACTTC.

The CDR3 nucleotides are TGTGCCAGCAGCCTCCTTGCAACTAATGAAAAACTGTTTTTT. This gives the protein CASSLLATNEKLFF. The V call is TRBV3-1 (or the pseudogene TRBV3-2), the J call TRBJ1-4, with D uncertain. V shed 4 bases and J shed 0 bases, with 6 bases lying between them. The CDR3 totals 14 residues. Germline V gene lookup returns CDR1 LGHDT and CDR2 YNNKEL (reference sequence).

This chain connects TRBV7-9 to TRBJ1-3; D gene ambiguous. V lost 8 bases to trimming and J lost 0 bases, with 8 bases between them. Per the germline V gene, CDR1 is SEHNR and CDR2 is FQNEAQ (reference sequence). The length of the CDR3 is 13 residues. This CDR3 reads CASGQNSGNTIYF. The CDR3 DNA follows: TGTGCCAGCGGGCAGAACTCTGGAAACACCATATATTTT.

There are a few counts of this clone. This chain joins TRBV5-1 and TRBJ1-1; D not certain. Trimming cost V 9 bases and J 1 base, with 16 bases left between them. The CDR3 loop spans 14 amino acids. Germline lookup yields CDR1 SGHRS and CDR2 YFSETQ. CDR3 loop: CATNIGWGNTEAFF. CDR3 DNA sequence: TGCGCCACCAATATCGGTTGGGGGAACACTGAAGCTTTCTTT.

This clone was observed a few times. The chain links TRBV6-5 to TRBJ1-6; possible D gene TRBD1, 6 bases. V gave up 5 bases and J gave up 3 bases, with 8 bases separating them. Germline V lookup: CDR1 MNHEY, CDR2 SVGAGI. The CDR3 runs 14 residues. CDR3 in DNA: TGTGCCAGCAGTCGACAGGTCTATAATTCACCCCTCCACTTT. Translated, it gives CASSRQVYNSPLHF.

This rearrangement joins TRBV2 to TRBJ1-2; no firm D call. Deletions cut 6 bases from V and 2 bases from J, with 10 bases between. Germline CDR1 is SNHLY and CDR2 is FYNNEI. The CDR3 totals 13 residues. The CDR3 nucleotides read TGTGCCAGCAGAGATAGACGAAACTATGGCTACACCTTC. Its protein is CASRDRRNYGYTF.

The rearrangement uses TRBV11-2 and TRBJ1-5, with 7 nucleotides matching TRBD1. CDR1 is SGHAT and CDR2 is FQNNGV in the germline V gene. Germline trimming cut 3 bases from V and 3 bases from J; bases unmatched to any gene: 2. The CDR3 extends over 14 amino acids. The CDR3 loop is CASSLDRNNQPQHF. CDR3 nucleotides: TGTGCCAGCAGCTTGGACAGGAACAATCAGCCCCAGCATTTT.

The CDR3 region has the DNA TGTGCCAGCAGTTCTCCCGGGACAGGGGAACCTAAGACCTTC. It yields the protein CASSSPGTGEPKTF. V and J are TRBV6-6 and TRBJ1-2; 10 positions match TRBD1. Germline V gives CDR1 MNHNY, CDR2 SVGAGI (reference sequence). Trimming removed 4 bases from V and 14 bases from J; junction bases left unmatched: 13. CDR3 length: 14 amino acids.

This rearrangement joins TRBV15 to TRBJ1-5, with 7 bases fitting TRBD1. The ends lost 2 bases at V and 6 bases at J; junction bases unmatched: 7. CDR1 is LNHNV, CDR2 YYDKDF, per germline (reference sequence). The length of the CDR3 is 15 residues. The DNA for the CDR3 is TGTGCCACCAGCAGACCAACAGGGGTCGGTCAGCCCCAGCATTTT. This encodes CATSRPTGVGQPQHF.

The chain joins TRBV6-5 to TRBJ1-3; D unresolved. Trimming shortened V by 2 bases and J by 0 bases, and 8 bases separated the two germline ends. Germline lookup yields CDR1 MNHEY and CDR2 SVGAGI. The CDR3 loop spans 15 amino acids. The chain's CDR3 is CASSYRLSSGNTIYF. The CDR3 DNA sequence: TGTGCCAGCAGTTACAGACTTTCCTCTGGAAACACCATATATTTT.

This chain joins TRBV25-1 and TRBJ2-4, with TRBD1 matching over 8 bases. The germline CDR1 and CDR2 sequences are MGHDK and SYGVNS. V was clipped by 2 bases and J by 5 bases; unmatched bases: 5. The CDR3 is made up of 15 amino acids. Here the CDR3 reads CASSEQGAGENIQYF. CDR3 DNA sequence: TGTGCCAGCAGTGAACAGGGGGCAGGGGAAAACATTCAGTACTTC.

The rearrangement links TRBV12-3 or TRBV12-4 to TRBJ2-3; no clear D gene. The length of the CDR3 is 12 residues. V gave up 3 bases and J gave up 3 bases, with 4 bases separating them. The CDR3 DNA reads TGTGCCAGCAGTTTTCCGACAGATACGCAGTATTTT. It codes for CASSFPTDTQYF.

J is TRBJ1-2 and V is TRBV7-2; 7 bases map to TRBD1. V was pared by 4 bases and J by 7 bases, with 15 bases of the junction left unmatched. Per the germline V gene, CDR1 is SGHTA and CDR2 is FQGNSA. CDR3 size: 16 residues. The CDR3 region is CASSYTGTAESGGYTF. The CDR3 DNA reads as TGTGCCAGCAGCTATACCGGGACAGCGGAATCGGGTGGCTACACCTTC.

The chain combines TRBV6-2 or TRBV6-3 with TRBJ1-5; D perhaps matches TRBD1 (6 bases). Germline lookup yields CDR1 MNHEY and CDR2 SVGEGT. This CDR3 is 15 amino acids long. The germline V and J ends were trimmed by 4 bases and 3 bases, with 13 bases remaining between them. CDR3 DNA: TGTGCCAGCAGTTCCGGGACAAGGGCCAATCAGCCCCAGCATTTT. This codes for CASSSGTRANQPQHF.

The chain has TRBV6-6 and TRBJ1-5; tentatively, D is TRBD1 (6 bases). Germline lookup yields CDR1 MNHNY and CDR2 SVGAGI (reference sequence). The CDR3 is 16 residues long. V gave up 7 bases and J gave up 8 bases, with 24 bases separating them. The CDR3 DNA is TGTGCCAGCATCCAAGGGAGGGCAGGGGAAAACGAGCCCCAGCATTTT. Its protein product is CASIQGRAGENEPQHF.

The chain recombines TRBV28 with TRBJ2-7, with a weak D call TRBD1 (6 bases). CDR3 size: 14 residues. The ends were cut back, 3 bases at V and 3 bases at J, with 12 bases in the middle. Per the germline V gene, CDR1 is MDHEN and CDR2 is SYDVKM. DNA for the CDR3: TGTGCCAGCAGTTTTCAGGACAGTCACTACGAGCAGTACTTC. This codes for CASSFQDSHYEQYF.

The chain links TRBV5-1 to TRBJ1-2, with TRBD1 identical over 7 bases. CDR1 and CDR2 (germline): SGHRS, YFSETQ. The ends lost 0 bases at V and 4 bases at J; junction bases unmatched: 6. This CDR3 contains 15 residues. The CDR3 sequence: CASSLDGQVPYGYTF. For the CDR3, the DNA is TGCGCCAGCAGCTTGGACGGACAGGTCCCCTATGGCTACACCTTC.

This sequence joins TRBV5-4 and TRBJ1-2; the D gene is possibly TRBD1 (6 bases). V lost 1 base and J 6 bases, leaving 19 bases between the germline ends. The germline V gene encodes CDR1 SGHNT and CDR2 YYREEE (reference sequence). The CDR3 consists of 16 residues. The CDR3 DNA reads TGTGCCAGCAGCTTGTTCAACTGGGGGCGACCCGATGGCTACACCTTC. Translating it yields CASSLFNWGRPDGYTF.

The rearrangement joins TRBV6-5 to TRBJ1-3; 9 bases match TRBD1. With 0 bases clipped from V and 2 bases from J, the junction kept 2 bases outside the gene matches. The CDR3 contains 16 residues. Germline V gene data show CDR1 as MNHEY and CDR2 as SVGAGI. The DNA for the CDR3 is TGTGCCAGCAGTTACTCCACAGGGGGCCCTGGAAACACCATATATTTT. Amino acids: CASSYSTGGPGNTIYF.

This chain links TRBV21-1 with TRBJ1-6; the table's D call, TRBD1, was not checked against the DNA. TRBV21-1 is labeled a pseudogene. The CDR3 runs to 14 residues. The CDR3 here is CASSSSRTKFLLHF. In nucleotides, the CDR3 is TGTGCCAGCAGCTCCTCCCGGACAAAATTTCTCCTCCACTTT.

The CDR3 sequence is CASSLTGDLEQYF. Here the CDR3 DNA reads TGTGCCAGCAGCCTGACAGGGGACCTCGAGCAGTACTTC. The chain has TRBV11-3 and TRBJ2-7; 8 nucleotides match TRBD1. With 5 bases clipped from V and 6 bases from J, the junction kept 6 bases outside the gene matches. The CDR3 covers 13 residues. Germline CDR1 reads SGHNT; CDR2 reads YENEEA.

The J gene is TRBJ2-2, the V gene TRBV15, with D tentatively TRBD1 or TRBD2 (5 bases each). V gave up 6 bases and J gave up 6 bases, with 26 bases separating them. CDR1 and CDR2 (germline): LNHNV, YYDKDF (reference sequence). The CDR3 covers 18 residues. CDR3 residues: CATSLGVRFRGGAGELFF. CDR3 bases: TGTGCCACCAGTTTGGGGGTTCGGTTTCGAGGTGGGGCCGGGGAGCTGTTTTTT.

The chain combines TRBV18 with TRBJ2-1; the D is unclear. Germline CDR1 is KGHSH and CDR2 is LQKENI. This CDR3 comprises 13 residues. The ends were cut back, 4 bases at V and 8 bases at J, with 12 bases in the middle. The CDR3 region is CASSLRGRDEQFF. The CDR3 nucleotides read TGTGCCAGCTCACTCCGAGGCCGGGATGAGCAGTTCTTC.

This clone showed up just once. The V and J genes are TRBV2 and TRBJ1-2, with D possibly being TRBD1 (5 bases). This CDR3 has 14 amino acids. CDR1 and CDR2 (germline): SNHLY, FYNNEI. Trimming cost V 4 bases and J 3 bases, with 12 bases left between them. Written as DNA, the CDR3 is TGTGCCAGCAGTGGTAGTGACAGACACTATGGCTACACCTTC. Translated, it gives CASSGSDRHYGYTF.

This clone was observed once. This chain links TRBV5-1 with TRBJ2-7; D is unresolved. The CDR3 is made up of 14 amino acids. The V gene's germline CDR1 is SGHRS and CDR2 YFSETQ. Trimming took off 7 bases at V and 0 bases at J, with 14 bases between the two ends. Here the CDR3 reads CASSIDILSYEQYF. Written as DNA, the CDR3 is TGCGCCAGCTCTATCGACATACTCTCCTACGAGCAGTACTTC.

The chain has TRBV5-8 and TRBJ2-7; 10 bases match TRBD1. The CDR3 spans 15 residues. After removal of 0 bases from V and 3 bases from J, the junction contained 3 bases not matched to a gene. Germline loops: CDR1 SGHTS, CDR2 YDEGEE. The CDR3, as DNA: TGTGCCAGCAGCTTGGGGACAGGGGGGGACTACGAGCAGTACTTC. It specifies CASSLGTGGDYEQYF.

The CDR3 is CASSLAPGQGAEAFF. The CDR3 DNA reads TGTGCCAGCTCACTAGCTCCGGGACAGGGGGCTGAAGCTTTCTTT. The J gene is TRBJ1-1, the V gene TRBV18; 11 bases align to TRBD1. CDR3 size: 15 residues. The V and J ends lost 4 bases and 6 bases, in that order; junction bases with no gene match: 7. In germline, CDR1 is KGHSH, CDR2 LQKENI.

This clone was recorded only once. Other nucleotide sequences from this sample produce the same CDR3. The chain couples TRBV24-1 to TRBJ1-5, with D perhaps matching TRBD1 (5 bases). The V end lost 7 bases, the J end lost 4 bases, and 7 bases lay between the germline ends. The CDR3 loop spans 12 amino acids. Germline CDR1 reads KGHDR; CDR2 reads SFDVKD. CDR3 nucleotides: TGTGCCACCAGCACAGGTAATCAGCCCCAGCATTTT. This sequence encodes CATSTGNQPQHF.

The chain employs TRBV28 and TRBJ1-5; D not certain. Germline CDR1 reads MDHEN; CDR2 reads SYDVKM. This CDR3 contains 13 residues. V lost 2 bases, J lost 7 bases, and 9 bases lay in between. CDR3 loop: CASSLGVFQPQHF. The DNA for the CDR3 is TGTGCCAGCAGTTTAGGGGTTTTCCAGCCCCAGCATTTT.